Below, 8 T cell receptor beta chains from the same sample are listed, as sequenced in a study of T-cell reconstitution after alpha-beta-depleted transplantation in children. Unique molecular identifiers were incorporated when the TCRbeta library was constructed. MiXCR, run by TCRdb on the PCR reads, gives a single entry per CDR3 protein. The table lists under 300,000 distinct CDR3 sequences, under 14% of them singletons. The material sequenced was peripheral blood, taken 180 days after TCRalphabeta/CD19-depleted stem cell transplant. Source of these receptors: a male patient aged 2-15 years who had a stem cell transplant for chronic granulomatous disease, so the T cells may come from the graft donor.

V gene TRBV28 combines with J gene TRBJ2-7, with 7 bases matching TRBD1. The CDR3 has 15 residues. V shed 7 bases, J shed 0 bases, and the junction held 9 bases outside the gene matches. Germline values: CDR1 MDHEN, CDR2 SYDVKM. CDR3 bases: TGTGCCAGCAAAACACAGGGGTGGAGCTCCTACGAGCAGTACTTC. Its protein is CASKTQGWSSYEQYF.

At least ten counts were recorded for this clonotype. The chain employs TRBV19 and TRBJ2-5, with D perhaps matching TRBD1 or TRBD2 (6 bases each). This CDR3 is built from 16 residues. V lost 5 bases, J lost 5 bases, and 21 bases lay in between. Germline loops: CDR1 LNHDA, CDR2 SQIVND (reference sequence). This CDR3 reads CASSPRRTGDRETQYF. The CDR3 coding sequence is TGTGCCAGTAGTCCCCGGCGCACGGGAGACAGGGAGACCCAGTACTTC.

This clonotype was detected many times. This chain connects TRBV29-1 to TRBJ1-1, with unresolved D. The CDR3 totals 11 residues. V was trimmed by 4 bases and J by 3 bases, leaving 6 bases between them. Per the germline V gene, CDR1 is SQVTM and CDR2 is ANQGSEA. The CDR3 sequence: CSVVQYTEAFF. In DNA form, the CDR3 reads TGCAGCGTTGTGCAGTACACTGAAGCTTTCTTT.

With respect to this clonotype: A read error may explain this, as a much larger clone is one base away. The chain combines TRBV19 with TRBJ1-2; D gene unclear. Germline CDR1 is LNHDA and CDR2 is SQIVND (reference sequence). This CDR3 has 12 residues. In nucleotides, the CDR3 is TGTGCCATTAGTACCGGATTATATGGCTACACCTTC. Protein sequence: CAISTGLYGYTF.

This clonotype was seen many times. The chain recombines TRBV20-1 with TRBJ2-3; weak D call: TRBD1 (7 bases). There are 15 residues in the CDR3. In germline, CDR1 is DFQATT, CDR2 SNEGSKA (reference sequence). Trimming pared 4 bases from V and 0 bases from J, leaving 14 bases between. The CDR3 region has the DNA TGCAGTGCTACCCCCGCGGGACAGAGCACAGATACGCAGTATTTT. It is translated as CSATPAGQSTDTQYF.

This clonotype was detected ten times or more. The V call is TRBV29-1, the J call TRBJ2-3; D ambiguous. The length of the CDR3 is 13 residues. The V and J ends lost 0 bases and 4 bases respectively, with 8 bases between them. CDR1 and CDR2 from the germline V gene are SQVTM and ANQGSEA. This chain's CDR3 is CSVEDRIPDTQYF. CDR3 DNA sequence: TGCAGCGTTGAAGATCGGATTCCAGATACGCAGTATTTT.

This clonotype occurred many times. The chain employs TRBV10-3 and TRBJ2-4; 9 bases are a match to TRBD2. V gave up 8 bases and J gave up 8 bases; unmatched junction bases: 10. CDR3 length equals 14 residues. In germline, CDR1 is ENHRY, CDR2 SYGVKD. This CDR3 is CAISREGLADIQYF. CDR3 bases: TGTGCCATCTCGCGGGAGGGCCTAGCGGACATTCAGTACTTC.

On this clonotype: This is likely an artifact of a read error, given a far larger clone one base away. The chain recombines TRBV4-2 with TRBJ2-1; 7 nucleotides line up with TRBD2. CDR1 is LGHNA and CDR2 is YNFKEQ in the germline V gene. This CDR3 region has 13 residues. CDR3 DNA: TGTGCCAGCAGCCCAGGGACTAACAATAAGCAGTTCTTC. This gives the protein CASSPGTNNKQFF.